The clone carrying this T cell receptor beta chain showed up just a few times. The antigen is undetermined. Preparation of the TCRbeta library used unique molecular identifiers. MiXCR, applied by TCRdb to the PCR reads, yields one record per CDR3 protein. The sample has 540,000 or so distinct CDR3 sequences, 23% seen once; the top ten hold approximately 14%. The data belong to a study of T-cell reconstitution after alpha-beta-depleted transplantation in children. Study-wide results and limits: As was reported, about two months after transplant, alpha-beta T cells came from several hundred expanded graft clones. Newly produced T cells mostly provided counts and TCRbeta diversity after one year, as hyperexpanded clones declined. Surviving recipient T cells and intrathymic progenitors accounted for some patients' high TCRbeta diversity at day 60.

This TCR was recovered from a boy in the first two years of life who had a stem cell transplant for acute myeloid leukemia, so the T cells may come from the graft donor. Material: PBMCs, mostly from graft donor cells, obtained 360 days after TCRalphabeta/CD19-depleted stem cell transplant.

The CDR3 DNA is TGTGCCACCAGCAGAGATCATAGGACAGGGAGGGAACTATTTCATGGCTACACCTTC. This sequence encodes CATSRDHRTGRELFHGYTF. V is TRBV15 and J is TRBJ1-2; 8 nucleotides agree with TRBD1. CDR1 is LNHNV and CDR2 is YYDKDF in the germline V gene (reference sequence). The length of the CDR3 is 19 residues. V shed 0 bases, J shed 6 bases, and the junction held 18 bases outside the gene matches.